What follows are 32 T cell receptor beta chains derived from one specimen sequenced in a study of blood T cell repertoires in COVID-19. This table comes from immunoSEQ multiplex PCR, and its TCRdb copy is limited to in-frame clones, with some not included. The sample shows approximately 270,000 clones, approximately 90% of them seen only once. The sequenced sample was peripheral blood. Receptor source: a man aged 25 to 45 with acute or convalescent COVID-19.

There are a few counts of this clone. The V call is TRBV5-1, the J call TRBJ1-1; D possibly corresponds to TRBD1 (5 bases). In germline, CDR1 is SGHRS, CDR2 YFSETQ. This CDR3 is 14 amino acids long. V lost 8 bases and J 1 base, leaving 15 bases between the germline ends. DNA for the CDR3: TGCGCCAGTAAAAGGGGTCAGGGGAACACTGAAGCTTTCTTT. It encodes CASKRGQGNTEAFF.

This sequence joins TRBV9 and TRBJ2-2, with 13 bases matching TRBD2. The V gene end was trimmed by 4 bases and the J gene end by 7 bases; junction bases not matched to a gene: 13. From germline, CDR1 is SGDLS and CDR2 YYNGEE. The CDR3 is 18 residues long. This chain's CDR3 is CASSPQVLAGGRGGELFF. The CDR3 nucleotides are TGTGCCAGCAGCCCCCAGGTACTAGCGGGGGGGCGTGGCGGGGAGCTGTTTTTT.

This clone came up once. The chain uses TRBV5-1 and TRBJ2-3; 7 bases fit TRBD2. This CDR3 is 16 amino acids long. V shed 5 bases, J shed 1 base, and the junction held 10 bases outside the gene matches. Looked up from germline, CDR1 is SGHRS and CDR2 is YFSETQ. The CDR3 loop is CASSFMGGSRTDTQYF. The CDR3 DNA reads as TGCGCCAGCAGTTTCATGGGGGGGAGTCGCACAGATACGCAGTATTTT.

The chain links TRBV6-1 to TRBJ1-6; D gene uncertain. Trimming pared 2 bases from V and 10 bases from J, leaving 6 bases between. CDR3 length: 12 amino acids. Per the germline V gene, CDR1 is MNHNS and CDR2 is SASEGT. CDR3 residues: CASSELRSPLHF. CDR3 bases: TGTGCCAGCAGTGAATTACGGTCACCCCTCCACTTT.

The chain carries TRBV28 and TRBJ1-6; weak D call: TRBD1 (5 bases). CDR1 and CDR2 (germline): MDHEN, SYDVKM. The CDR3 consists of 11 residues. Deletions cut 6 bases from V and 9 bases from J, with 6 bases between. CDR3 nucleotides: TGTGCCAGCAGGGGGGGTTCACCCCTCCACTTT. Protein product: CASRGGSPLHF.

The chain employs TRBV5-6 and TRBJ1-3, with 8 bases identical to TRBD1. This CDR3 has 16 residues. Germline CDR1 and CDR2: SGHDT and YYEEEE. The V gene end was trimmed by 2 bases and the J gene end by 2 bases; junction bases not matched to a gene: 6. This chain's CDR3 is CASSLTQGATGNTIYF. CDR3 DNA: TGTGCCAGCAGCTTAACTCAGGGGGCCACTGGAAACACCATATATTTT.

The chain uses TRBV14 and TRBJ2-2; D is undetermined. The germline CDR1 and CDR2 sequences are SGHDN and FVKESK. Deletions cut 2 bases from V and 7 bases from J, with 8 bases between. The CDR3 covers 13 residues. CDR3 nucleotides: TGTGCCAGCAGCCAACAGGTTAACGGGGAGCTGTTTTTT. This translates into CASSQQVNGELFF.

This clone was seen a single time. CDR3 bases: TGTGCCAGCAGCGGTACAGTCTCCTACGAGCAGTACTTC. It is translated as CASSGTVSYEQYF. The rearrangement uses TRBV7-9 and TRBJ2-7; no reliable D call. V was clipped by 5 bases and J by 0 bases, with 8 bases between them. Germline loops: CDR1 SEHNR, CDR2 FQNEAQ (reference sequence). CDR3 size: 13 residues.

V gene TRBV20-1 combines with J gene TRBJ2-1; D is unresolved. Between the trimmed V and J ends, which lost 3 bases and 0 bases, there was a span of 12 bases. The germline CDR1 and CDR2 sequences are DFQATT and SNEGSKA (reference sequence). The CDR3 consists of 15 residues. The CDR3 bases are TGCAGTGCTAGTTCAGGCTTGAGCTCCTACAATGAGCAGTTCTTC. Its translation: CSASSGLSSYNEQFF.

V and J are TRBV5-1 and TRBJ2-7; 7 bases fit TRBD1. This CDR3 spans 15 amino acids. Germline V gene data show CDR1 as SGHRS and CDR2 as YFSETQ. With 1 base clipped from V and 5 bases from J, the junction kept 9 bases outside the gene matches. The CDR3 protein is CASSLTSGQLHEQYF. The CDR3 coding sequence is TGCGCCAGCAGCTTGACTTCGGGACAGCTCCACGAGCAGTACTTC.

This clone occurred a few times. Other DNA sequences in this specimen translate into the identical CDR3. The chain links TRBV30 to TRBJ1-2; D perhaps matches TRBD1 (5 bases). The V gene lost 2 bases and the J gene lost 7 bases, with 8 bases spanning the gap. Germline V gene sequence: CDR1 GTSNPN, CDR2 SVGIG (reference sequence). The CDR3 loop spans 11 amino acids. CDR3 loop: CAWSPGGGYTF. CDR3 nucleotides: TGTGCCTGGAGTCCGGGGGGTGGCTACACCTTC.

This clone was recorded once. This chain connects TRBV3-1 (or the pseudogene TRBV3-2) to TRBJ2-3; no clear D gene. The CDR3 length is 14 residues. CDR1 and CDR2 (germline): LGHDT, YNNKEL (reference sequence). Trimming cost V 4 bases and J 4 bases, with 12 bases left between them. The CDR3 DNA follows: TGTGCCAGCAGCCTCGGAGTAGGAGCAGATACGCAGTATTTT. It codes for CASSLGVGADTQYF.

This chain joins TRBV18 and TRBJ2-1, with a possible D match to TRBD1 (6 bases). Germline-derived CDR1 and CDR2 are KGHSH and LQKENI. This CDR3 region has 16 residues. V was pared by 6 bases and J by 0 bases, with 15 bases between. The CDR3: CASSSRGISSYNEQFF. DNA of the CDR3: TGTGCCAGCTCGTCTAGGGGGATAAGCTCCTACAATGAGCAGTTCTTC.

The count of this clone is one. The chain links TRBV11-2 to TRBJ2-5, with 12 bases fitting TRBD1. The CDR3 is 17 amino acids. Per germline, CDR1 SGHAT and CDR2 FQNNGV. V gave up 3 bases and J gave up 5 bases; unmatched junction bases: 10. The DNA of the CDR3 is TGTGCCAGCAGCTTCTCCGGGACAGGGGGCCGTATGGAGACCCAGTACTTC. Amino acids: CASSFSGTGGRMETQYF.

The chain is built from TRBV6-1 and TRBJ2-3; D is unresolved. Trimming pared 1 base from V and 3 bases from J, leaving 8 bases between. The CDR3 has 14 residues. The germline V gene encodes CDR1 MNHNS and CDR2 SASEGT. CDR3 sequence (DNA): TGTGCCAGCAGTGAAGATTCCCGGACAGATACGCAGTATTTT. Its translation: CASSEDSRTDTQYF.

The V gene is TRBV18, the J gene TRBJ1-1, with a tentative D call TRBD1 (5 bases). CDR3 size: 16 residues. Per germline, CDR1 KGHSH and CDR2 LQKENI. V was shortened by 2 bases and J by 2 bases, with 15 bases between the two germline ends. For the CDR3, the DNA is TGTGCCAGCTCACCAGGTGTGTTGCAGGGTAACACTGAAGCTTTCTTT. Translation: CASSPGVLQGNTEAFF.

This clone appeared a few times. The chain carries TRBV6-5 and TRBJ1-5, with 7 bases identical to TRBD1. V lost 4 bases, J lost 4 bases, and 7 bases stayed unmatched. This CDR3 comprises 15 residues. CDR1 and CDR2 from the germline V gene are MNHEY and SVGAGI. CDR3 sequence reads: CASSLRQGVNQPQHF. CDR3 nucleotides: TGTGCCAGCAGTTTACGCCAGGGGGTAAATCAGCCCCAGCATTTT.

V usage is TRBV9 and J usage is TRBJ2-1, with 11 bases identical to TRBD2. The CDR3 is 20 residues long. V shed 1 base and J 4 bases; nucleotides not matched to a gene: 16. In germline, CDR1 is SGDLS, CDR2 YYNGEE. DNA of the CDR3: TGTGCCAGCAGCGTAATGGGAGGGGTCCTAGCGGGAGGATGGTACAATGAGCAGTTCTTC. It translates to CASSVMGGVLAGGWYNEQFF.

Concerning this clone: Different DNA sequences within this sample yield the same CDR3. V gene TRBV18 combines with J gene TRBJ2-7; 7 bases match TRBD1. The germline V gene has CDR1 KGHSH and CDR2 LQKENI. The CDR3 runs 13 residues. V shed 3 bases, J shed 2 bases, and the junction held 1 base outside the gene matches. The CDR3 DNA is TGTGCCAGCTCACCGGGACAGACCTACGAGCAGTACTTC. Translation gives CASSPGQTYEQYF.

The chain links TRBV6-2 or TRBV6-3 to TRBJ2-2; TRBD2 aligns across 9 bases. The CDR3 is 17 amino acids. The germline V gene has CDR1 MNHEY and CDR2 SVGEGT. V trimming: 3 bases; J trimming: 2 bases; junction bases outside the gene matches: 7. DNA of the CDR3: TGTGCCAGCAGTTATCTAGCGGGGATCTCAAACACCGGGGAGCTGTTTTTT. Its translation: CASSYLAGISNTGELFF.

This chain uses TRBV19 with TRBJ1-1; a possible D gene is TRBD1 (6 bases). The germline V gene has CDR1 LNHDA and CDR2 SQIVND (reference sequence). The length of the CDR3 is 14 residues. With 5 bases removed from V and 2 bases from J, the gap between germline ends came to 12 bases. The CDR3 loop is CASSVTGQNTEAFF. The CDR3, as DNA: TGTGCCAGTAGTGTAACAGGGCAAAACACTGAAGCTTTCTTT. The whole variable domain, filled in from reference TRBV19 and TRBJ1-1, reads DGGITQSPKYLFRKEGQNVTLSCEQNLNHDAMYWYRQDPGQGLRLIYYSQIVNDFQKGDIAEGYSVSREKKESFPLTVTSAQKNPTAFYLCASSVTGQNTEAFFGQGTRLTVV.

This clone appeared a single time. The gene calls are TRBV3-1 (or the pseudogene TRBV3-2) and TRBJ1-5; no clear D. Trimming pared 1 base from V and 5 bases from J, leaving 3 bases between. Germline CDR1 reads LGHDT; CDR2 reads YNNKEL (reference sequence). The CDR3 length is 12 residues. The CDR3 region has the DNA TGTGCCAGCAGCCAAGCCGATCAGCCCCAGCATTTT. Its translation: CASSQADQPQHF.

This chain connects TRBV3-1 (or the pseudogene TRBV3-2) to TRBJ2-3; tentative D call: TRBD2 (5 bases). The CDR3 consists of 13 residues. Trimming shortened V by 1 base and J by 5 bases, and 7 bases separated the two germline ends. Germline V gives CDR1 LGHDT, CDR2 YNNKEL (reference sequence). The CDR3 sequence is CASSQARGDTQYF. As DNA, the CDR3 is TGTGCCAGCAGCCAAGCCCGGGGAGATACGCAGTATTTT.

The chain links TRBV20-1 to TRBJ2-1, with D perhaps matching TRBD2 (5 bases). From germline, CDR1 is DFQATT and CDR2 SNEGSKA (reference sequence). The CDR3 runs 13 residues. V was shortened by 3 bases and J by 6 bases, with 12 bases between the two germline ends. The CDR3 protein is CSASRTAGNEQFF. The CDR3, as DNA: TGCAGTGCTAGTAGGACGGCGGGCAATGAGCAGTTCTTC.

The gene calls are TRBV6-5 and TRBJ2-7, with 7 bases aligning to TRBD2. Germline V gives CDR1 MNHEY, CDR2 SVGAGI. This CDR3 spans 13 amino acids. V shed 6 bases, J shed 6 bases, and the junction held 8 bases outside the gene matches. Here the CDR3 DNA reads TGTGCCAGCAGATTCGGGACTATTCGCGAGCAGTACTTC. Protein: CASRFGTIREQYF.

V usage is TRBV28 and J usage is TRBJ1-6, with 10 bases fitting TRBD1. Germline lookup yields CDR1 MDHEN and CDR2 SYDVKM. The CDR3 has 16 residues. Germline trimming cut 5 bases from V and 3 bases from J; bases unmatched to any gene: 4. CDR3 residues: CASSQGQGLYNSPLHF. The CDR3 region has the DNA TGTGCCAGCAGTCAGGGACAGGGGCTCTATAATTCACCCCTCCACTTT.

The sample holds a few counts of this clone. The CDR3 protein is CASSPGGLRSYEQYF. The CDR3 nucleotides read TGTGCCAGCAGCCCCGGGGGACTACGCTCCTACGAGCAGTACTTC. The chain carries TRBV7-9 and TRBJ2-7; 7 bases match TRBD2. Germline values: CDR1 SEHNR, CDR2 FQNEAQ (reference sequence). With V trimmed by 5 bases and J by 0 bases, 7 bases remained unmatched. The CDR3 loop spans 15 amino acids.

V is TRBV7-3 and J is TRBJ2-1, with 8 bases lining up with TRBD2. The germline V gene encodes CDR1 SGHTA and CDR2 FQGTGA. Germline trimming cut 3 bases from V and 2 bases from J; bases unmatched to any gene: 6. The length of the CDR3 is 16 residues. The CDR3 spells CASSLSGGRTYNEQFF. DNA of the CDR3: TGTGCCAGCAGCTTGAGCGGGGGAAGGACCTACAATGAGCAGTTCTTC.

Here the CDR3 reads CASSPRTGGSYNEQFF. The CDR3 coding sequence is TGTGCCAGCAGCCCGCGGACAGGGGGCTCCTACAATGAGCAGTTCTTC. The V gene is TRBV5-6, the J gene TRBJ2-1; 10 nucleotides line up with TRBD1. CDR3 size: 16 residues. Germline V CDR1 and CDR2: SGHDT, YYEEEE. The V and J ends lost 4 bases and 0 bases, in that order; junction bases with no gene match: 4.

The rearrangement joins TRBV5-5 to TRBJ1-1; tentative D call: TRBD1 (5 bases). The ends were cut back, 4 bases at V and 5 bases at J, with 15 bases in the middle. The CDR3 length is 14 residues. The germline V gene encodes CDR1 SGHKS and CDR2 YYEKEE (reference sequence). The CDR3 region has the DNA TGTGCCAGCAGCGAGAAAGGGGCGTGGACTGAAGCTTTCTTT. Protein product: CASSEKGAWTEAFF.

The V call is TRBV5-4, the J call TRBJ1-6; TRBD1 aligns across 9 bases. This CDR3 comprises 16 residues. The V gene's germline CDR1 is SGHNT and CDR2 YYREEE (reference sequence). The V segment lost 4 bases and the J segment 7 bases; nucleotides outside the gene matches: 9. CDR3 nucleotides: TGTGCCAGCAGCAGACCGGACAGGGGTCGGAATTCACCCCTCCACTTT. Residues: CASSRPDRGRNSPLHF.

This chain links TRBV11-2 with TRBJ2-2; 8 positions match TRBD2. The CDR3 totals 15 residues. CDR1 and CDR2 from the germline V gene are SGHAT and FQNNGV. V trimming: 2 bases; J trimming: 9 bases; junction bases outside the gene matches: 8. CDR3 nucleotides: TGTGCCAGCAGCTTAAGCGGGGGTACTCGTAGGGAGCTGTTTTTT. It encodes CASSLSGGTRRELFF.